Shown below are 7 T cell receptor beta chains from a single sample sequenced in a study of blood T cell repertoires in COVID-19. Sequencing used immunoSEQ multiplex PCR; TCRdb keeps in-frame clones, though not all of them. Of some 250,000 clones detected, 85% to 90% appear once; the ten largest clones hold under 9.5%. Sequences were obtained from PBMCs or T cells enriched from blood (not recorded which). The receptors here all came from a man between 40 and 49 years old who had recovered from COVID-19.

CDR3 loop: CASSDLLAEGADTQYF. The CDR3 DNA reads TGCGCCAGCAGTGACCTTCTAGCGGAAGGTGCAGATACGCAGTATTTT. The rearrangement joins TRBV10-1 to TRBJ2-3; 7 nucleotides line up with TRBD2. Looked up from germline, CDR1 is WNHNN and CDR2 is SYGVQD (reference sequence). V was clipped by 3 bases and J by 4 bases; unmatched bases: 10. The CDR3 extends over 16 amino acids.

V gene TRBV15 combines with J gene TRBJ1-3, with 7 positions matching TRBD1. This CDR3 has 17 residues. After removal of 3 bases from V and 0 bases from J, the junction contained 8 bases not matched to a gene. The germline gives CDR1 LNHNV, CDR2 YYDKDF (reference sequence). CDR3 coding DNA: TGTGCCACCAGCAGTAGACAGGGCCTTGTCTCTGGAAACACCATATATTTT. Translation gives CATSSRQGLVSGNTIYF.

The J gene is TRBJ2-1, the V gene TRBV9; weak D call: TRBD2 (5 bases). V was shortened by 0 bases and J by 4 bases, with 11 bases between the two germline ends. The CDR3 is 15 amino acids. Germline V gene lookup returns CDR1 SGDLS and CDR2 YYNGEE. As DNA, the CDR3 is TGTGCCAGCAGCGTAGAGTCTAGCCGGTACAATGAGCAGTTCTTC. Translation: CASSVESSRYNEQFF.

The CDR3 bases are TGTGCCAGCAGCTTGGCTCTAGCGGGGGCCCGGAGGAGGTACGAGCAGTACTTC. Its protein product is CASSLALAGARRRYEQYF. The chain joins TRBV5-4 to TRBJ2-7, with 10 bases fitting TRBD2. Germline V CDR1 and CDR2: SGHNT, YYREEE (reference sequence). V lost 0 bases, J lost 4 bases, and 13 bases stayed unmatched. The CDR3 has 18 residues.

J is TRBJ1-4 and V is TRBV14; D is ambiguous. This CDR3 contains 15 residues. V lost 4 bases and J lost 0, with 9 bases in between. The germline V gene encodes CDR1 SGHDN and CDR2 FVKESK. CDR3 in amino acids: CASSRRPATNEKLFF. The CDR3 DNA follows: TGTGCCAGCAGCCGCAGGCCCGCAACTAATGAAAAACTGTTTTTT.

The chain has TRBV20-1 and TRBJ1-3; D unclear. The CDR3 runs to 15 residues. The V end lost 3 bases, the J end lost 3 bases, and 15 bases lay between the germline ends. Germline CDR1 and CDR2: DFQATT and SNEGSKA (reference sequence). CDR3 coding DNA: TGCAGTGCTAGTCGTTCCGGTGTTCATGGAAACACCATATATTTT. Translation gives CSASRSGVHGNTIYF.

This chain connects TRBV19 to TRBJ1-2; weak D call: TRBD1 (6 bases). This CDR3 region has 14 residues. V was cut by 6 bases and J by 2 bases, with 13 bases left in between. In germline, CDR1 is LNHDA, CDR2 SQIVND (reference sequence). The CDR3 sequence: CASSLDRQNYGYTF. For the CDR3, the DNA is TGTGCCAGTAGCCTTGACAGGCAAAACTATGGCTACACCTTC.